The 20 T cell receptor beta chains in this list originate from one sample, sequenced in a study of early T cells in non-severe SARS-CoV-2 infection. TCRdb reprocessed the 5' RACE reads with MiXCR, giving one entry per CDR3 protein. The data contain fewer than 35,000 distinct CDR3 sequences, 5.7% of them seen just once; the ten biggest clones take up roughly 5%. Material: whole blood. All receptors derive from an adult who was a healthcare worker with PCR-confirmed SARS-CoV-2 infection or an uninfected control (not recorded which).

This clonotype appeared many times. The genes are TRBV27 and TRBJ2-3; D could derive from TRBD1 or TRBD2 (6 bases each). There are 17 residues in the CDR3. In germline, CDR1 is MNHEY, CDR2 SMNVEV (reference sequence). Trimming removed 8 bases at V and 1 base at J, with 22 bases between. The CDR3 reads CASAKGGRARGTDTQYF. The CDR3 nucleotides read TGTGCCAGCGCCAAAGGGGGGCGGGCCAGGGGCACAGATACGCAGTATTTT.

This clonotype occurred many times. The chain joins TRBV20-1 to TRBJ1-1; no clear D gene. CDR3 length equals 18 residues. CDR1 is DFQATT, CDR2 SNEGSKA, per germline (reference sequence). V lost 5 bases, J lost 0 bases, and 25 bases lay in between. The CDR3 sequence is CSALHALQPGRVNTEAFF. CDR3 in DNA: TGCAGTGCTCTTCACGCGCTACAACCGGGTCGGGTGAACACTGAAGCTTTCTTT.

The sample holds many counts of this clonotype. The CDR3 protein is CASRVGQSYEQYV. For the CDR3, the DNA is TGTGCCAGCAGAGTGGGACAGTCCTACGAGCAGTACGTC. This chain joins TRBV5-5 and TRBJ2-7, with 7 bases lining up with TRBD1. The V segment lost 5 bases and the J segment 1 base; nucleotides outside the gene matches: 3. CDR3 length: 13 amino acids. CDR1 is SGHKS, CDR2 YYEKEE, per germline (reference sequence).

There are a few counts of this clonotype. The chain couples TRBV20-1 to TRBJ2-6; possibly TRBD1 for D (6 bases). This CDR3 contains 15 residues. The V gene's germline CDR1 is DFQATT and CDR2 SNEGSKA (reference sequence). Trimming took 4 bases from V and 3 from J, leaving 13 bases between them. This chain's CDR3 is CSAIPPGVGANVLTF. CDR3 bases: TGCAGTGCTATCCCTCCAGGGGTTGGGGCCAACGTCCTGACTTTC.

This clonotype was counted many times. V and J are TRBV20-1 and TRBJ1-5, with no clear D. The CDR3 length is 13 residues. Germline CDR1 is DFQATT and CDR2 is SNEGSKA (reference sequence). Trimming took off 0 bases at V and 9 bases at J, with 12 bases between the two ends. CDR3 amino acids: CSARELALGPQHF. The CDR3 DNA reads TGCAGTGCTAGAGAGTTGGCCTTGGGGCCCCAGCATTTT.

This clonotype was detected ten times or more. V gene TRBV11-2 combines with J gene TRBJ2-7, with 7 bases lining up with TRBD2. The V segment lost 4 bases and the J segment 2 bases; nucleotides outside the gene matches: 2. Germline V lookup: CDR1 SGHAT, CDR2 FQNNGV. This CDR3 comprises 13 residues. CDR3 amino acids: CASSSGLTYEQYV. The CDR3, as DNA: TGTGCCAGCAGCTCGGGACTAACCTACGAGCAGTACGTC.

This clonotype was detected ten times or more. J is TRBJ1-5 and V is TRBV4-1, with D uncertain. Between the trimmed V and J ends, which lost 0 bases and 6 bases, there was a span of 15 bases. The CDR3 contains 16 residues. CDR1 and CDR2 (germline): MGHRA, YSYEKL. The CDR3 loop is CASSQDTGKGSQPQHF. CDR3 in DNA: TGCGCCAGCAGCCAAGATACCGGGAAAGGCAGTCAGCCCCAGCATTTT.

This clonotype turned up a few times. The rearrangement links TRBV7-8 to TRBJ2-6; TRBD2 aligns across 8 bases. This CDR3 has 17 residues. Germline V CDR1 and CDR2: SGHVS, FQNEAQ. V trimming: 3 bases; J trimming: 2 bases; junction bases outside the gene matches: 6. The CDR3 sequence: CASSFRTGGTGANVLTF. DNA of the CDR3: TGTGCCAGCAGCTTTAGGACGGGGGGGACTGGGGCCAACGTCCTGACTTTC.

This clonotype was counted at least ten times. The chain couples TRBV21-1 to TRBJ2-4; the D call in the table, TRBD1, was not verified against the DNA. TRBV21-1 is marked as a pseudogene. The CDR3 sequence is 15 residues long. The CDR3: CASNRQGVCKNIQYF. The CDR3 region has the DNA TGTGCCAGCAACCGCCAGGGGGTCTGCAAAAACATTCAGTACTTC.

This clonotype occurred many times. The rearrangement uses TRBV5-1 and TRBJ1-1; TRBD1 aligns across 7 bases. In germline, CDR1 is SGHRS, CDR2 YFSETQ. This CDR3 is 14 amino acids long. Trimming cost V 0 bases and J 3 bases; bases outside gene matches: 2. CDR3 coding DNA: TGCGCCAGCAGCTTGGGACAGGGCCACACTGAAGCTTTCTTT. This encodes CASSLGQGHTEAFF.

This clonotype was observed a handful of times. The V call is TRBV12-3 or TRBV12-4, the J call TRBJ2-5; perhaps TRBD1 as D (5 bases). The CDR3 covers 13 residues. The V gene lost 3 bases and the J gene lost 1 base, with 6 bases spanning the gap. The CDR3 DNA reads TGTGCCAGCAGTTTTACAGGCCAAGAGACCCAGTACTTC. Its translation: CASSFTGQETQYF.

This clonotype was counted ten times or more. The gene calls are TRBV5-4 and TRBJ2-1; D is perhaps TRBD1 (7 bases). The CDR3 sequence is 13 residues long. Per the germline V gene, CDR1 is SGHNT and CDR2 is YYREEE (reference sequence). Trimming cost V 4 bases and J 3 bases, with 8 bases left between them. The CDR3 here is CASSQGGYNEQFF. Here the CDR3 DNA reads TGTGCCAGCAGCCAGGGGGGCTACAATGAGCAGTTCTTC.

This clonotype has ten or more counts. The chain links TRBV28 to TRBJ1-3, with 8 bases lining up with TRBD1. V lost 6 bases to trimming and J lost 0 bases; unmatched junction nucleotides: 7. The CDR3 is made up of 16 amino acids. Germline loops: CDR1 MDHEN, CDR2 SYDVKM. The CDR3 DNA follows: TGTGCCAGCAGACGGGACAGGTCGCCCTCTGGAAACACCATATATTTT. This encodes CASRRDRSPSGNTIYF.

This clonotype was seen many times. The rearrangement joins TRBV29-1 to TRBJ2-7, with D tentatively TRBD2 (6 bases). The CDR3 spans 12 residues. V lost 2 bases and J lost 4, with 9 bases in between. Germline CDR1 is SQVTM and CDR2 is ANQGSEA. In DNA form, the CDR3 reads TGCAGCGTTGAAAGACTAGGGTACGAGCAGTACTTC. Protein: CSVERLGYEQYF.

The chain employs TRBV19 and TRBJ1-5; unclear D gene. Trimming shortened V by 9 bases and J by 2 bases, and 11 bases separated the two germline ends. Germline V lookup: CDR1 LNHDA, CDR2 SQIVND (reference sequence). This CDR3 region has 13 residues. The CDR3 DNA reads TGTGCCAGCCGAGGGCTTGGCAATCAGCCCCAGCATTTT. Translation: CASRGLGNQPQHF.

Many counts were recorded for this clonotype. The chain combines TRBV6-8 with TRBJ2-7; 7 bases fit TRBD2. Germline V gene lookup returns CDR1 MNHGY and CDR2 SAAAGT. The CDR3 contains 11 residues. V trimming: 7 bases; J trimming: 5 bases; junction bases outside the gene matches: 2. The CDR3 DNA reads TGTGCCAGCACGACTAGCAACGAGCAGTACGTC. Its translation: CASTTSNEQYV.

This clonotype was seen many times. An end of the junction differs from the germline gene, which may be a read error. The chain uses TRBV27 and TRBJ1-1; perhaps TRBD1 as D (5 bases). Germline V CDR1 and CDR2: MNHEY, SMNVEV (reference sequence). The CDR3 totals 15 residues. CDR3 coding DNA: TGTGCCAGCAGTTTTGGGGGGGTGGTGAACACTGAGGCTTTCTTT. As protein: CASSFGGVVNTEAFF.

This clonotype came up many times. The chain recombines TRBV7-9 with TRBJ2-7; 7 nucleotides align to TRBD2. The CDR3 sequence is 15 residues long. Germline V gene sequence: CDR1 SEHNR, CDR2 FQNEAQ (reference sequence). With V trimmed by 1 base and J by 5 bases, 8 bases remained unmatched. CDR3 amino acids: CASSLVAGAFDEQYF. For the CDR3, the DNA is TGTGCCAGCAGCTTAGTCGCGGGAGCTTTCGACGAGCAGTACTTC.

This clonotype ranks as medium-sized (0.01 to 0.1%). The chain uses TRBV20-1 and TRBJ1-5; possible D gene TRBD1, 5 bases. This CDR3 comprises 13 residues. Germline assignment: CDR1 DFQATT and CDR2 SNEGSKA (reference sequence). Trimming took off 5 bases at V and 5 bases at J, with 13 bases between the two ends. The CDR3 is CSAGGKGHQPQHF. CDR3 in DNA: TGCAGTGCTGGGGGGAAGGGCCATCAGCCCCAGCATTTT.

This clonotype was recorded many times. The J gene is TRBJ2-3, the V gene TRBV27; 8 bases agree with TRBD2. This CDR3 is built from 19 residues. Unmatched junction bases numbered 13, after V lost 2 bases and J lost 0 bases. Germline values: CDR1 MNHEY, CDR2 SMNVEV (reference sequence). The CDR3 coding sequence is TGTGCCAGCAGTTTACGGTGGGTGGACGGCGGGAGGAGCACAGATACGCAGTATTTT. Amino acid sequence: CASSLRWVDGGRSTDTQYF.